This T cell receptor beta chain came from a study of blood T cells in healthy people across ages. A second roughly 7 to 12 cycle PCR used barcoded and J-beta primers. TCRdb independently ran MiXCR on the 5' RACE reads; one entry per CDR3 protein. In the table there are 730,000 or so distinct CDR3 sequences, 35% to 45% of which are singletons. In germline, CDR1 is MNHEY, CDR2 SMNVEV (reference sequence). V was pared by 4 bases and J by 4 bases, with 4 bases of the junction left unmatched. The CDR3 sequence is 16 residues long. Study-wide findings and caveats: As age increased, TCR beta diversity per million T cells fell in a roughly linear fashion.

This clonotype is termed hyperexpanded. The antigen is not known. The authors isolated at least 7 million PBMCs per sample. Extraction yielded at least 5 micrograms of total RNA per sample. V is TRBV27 and J is TRBJ2-1, with 13 bases aligning to TRBD2. The sequence was collected from a woman aged 55-70 years in good health. Material: blood. CDR3 amino acids: CASSWGLAGQYNEQFF. CDR3 bases: TGTGCCAGCAGTTGGGGACTAGCGGGGCAGTACAATGAGCAGTTCTTC.